This T cell receptor beta chain was retrieved from a study of T cell responses to AZD1222 COVID-19 vaccine. General study points: Close to half of spike-specific TCRs reportedly recognize unmutated variant regions.

The data were produced by immunoSEQ multiplex PCR, yet TCRdb's version contains in-frame clones alone and is incomplete. The repertoire has some 160,000 clones, roughly 93% of them found once; the top ten carry just under 2%. This clone is a singleton in its sample. What it binds is unknown. The germline V gene has CDR1 SGHNT and CDR2 YYREEE (reference sequence). The V gene lost 0 bases and the J gene lost 4 bases, with 17 bases spanning the gap. This CDR3 spans 17 amino acids. The starting material was peripheral blood, obtained 28 days after the second AZD1222 dose. The rearrangement joins TRBV5-4 to TRBJ1-3, with D perhaps matching TRBD1 (5 bases). This receptor was taken from an adult who received the AZD1222 COVID-19 vaccine. The CDR3 DNA is TGTGCCAGCAGCTTGGTTCACGGAGGGGTATCGGGAAACACCATATATTTT. Amino acid sequence: CASSLVHGGVSGNTIYF.